This T cell receptor beta chain was observed in a study of identical twins. Study-wide points: Among monozygotic twins, out-of-frame TCR alpha sharing exceeded what models predicted. Memory repertoires showed no such pattern, whereas abundant cord blood beta clonotypes carried fewer insertions.

Trimming cost V 3 bases and J 0 bases, with 11 bases left between them. The CDR3 runs to 14 residues. Germline CDR1 DFQATT, CDR2 SNEGSKA (reference sequence). Template switching supplied a universal primer site; unique molecular identifiers were carried on the cDNA. TCRdb independently ran MiXCR on the 5' RACE reads; one entry per CDR3 protein. Counted here are some 1,700,000 distinct CDR3 sequences, more than 30% occurring once; the ten biggest clones make up 0.25% to 0.3%. Healthy Caucasians supplied all donations. About this clonotype: The antigen is undetermined.

The sample consisted of cord blood. The sequence was obtained from a newborn girl in good health. The genes are TRBV20-1 and TRBJ2-5; the D gene could be TRBD1 or TRBD2 (5 bases each). The CDR3 nucleotides are TGCAGTGCTAGTGGGGACCGATACCAAGAGACCCAGTACTTC. Translating gives CSASGDRYQETQYF.